This T cell receptor beta chain originates from a study of OX40 agonist ivuxolimab in advanced cancers. Study overall: In this trial design, patients received ivuxolimab intravenously at 0.01 to 10 mg/kg every 2 weeks. Study results and limitations: CD8+ T cells averaged more expanded clones than CD4+. The investigators did not determine what antigen specificity the expanded peripheral T cells had.

The table came from immunoSEQ multiplex PCR; TCRdb's copy has only in-frame clones and leaves some out. Of 80,000 or so clones in the sample, 86% were seen once. V was clipped by 6 bases and J by 4 bases; unmatched bases: 7. In germline, CDR1 is SGHVS, CDR2 FNYEAQ. The CDR3 is 16 amino acids. Details on this clone: Its target is not known. This sample includes further DNA sequences coding for the same CDR3.

The chain employs TRBV7-6 and TRBJ2-1; 12 nucleotides line up with TRBD2. This material consisted of CD4+ or CD8+ T cells sorted from blood, taken in a trial of the OX40 agonist ivuxolimab. The sequence derives from an adult with an advanced solid tumor such as melanoma, head and neck, liver or kidney cancer. CDR3 nucleotide sequence: TGTGCCAGCAGTCTTCTAGCGGGAGGGAAGTACAATGAGCAGTTCTTC. This gives the protein CASSLLAGGKYNEQFF.